The clone carrying this T cell receptor beta chain was picked up a small number of times. Its target is not known. Together with a sample-barcoded 5' primer, a J-beta primer mix was included in a second PCR lasting about 6 to 11 cycles. TCRdb re-analysed the 5' RACE reads in MiXCR, keeping a single row per CDR3 protein. This table has under 2 million distinct CDR3 sequences, around 36% appearing once. This entry comes from a study of blood T cells in healthy people across ages. Study-wide results and limits: It was the long-lived donors that had more naive CD4+ cells and higher diversity than aged donors. Naive T cell percentage and TCR beta diversity correlated strongly.

This CDR3 comprises 16 residues. V gave up 2 bases and J gave up 1 base; unmatched junction bases: 4. This chain uses TRBV12-3 or TRBV12-4 with TRBJ2-3, with 9 nucleotides matching TRBD2. Material for sequencing was blood. The sequence came from a woman aged 30 to 39 in good health. The CDR3 DNA sequence: TGTGCCAGCAGTTTACTCGCTAGCGGGGGCACAGATACGCAGTATTTT. Translation gives CASSLLASGGTDTQYF.